This T cell receptor (beta chain) was identified in a study of cytomegalovirus exposure and HLA in healthy donors. Study results and caveats: Sequencing artifact likely explains a cluster of highly shared sequence variants. In a later analysis, TCR beta V- and J-gene trimming was associated with a missense DCLRE1C variant. The classifier reportedly diagnosed cytomegalovirus status with high sensitivity and specificity.

Comments on this clone: Its cognate antigen is unknown.

The PCR used 60 Vbeta and 13 Jbeta primers. Clones were read by immunoSEQ multiplex PCR, and TCRdb kept only the in-frame ones, dropping some. The table shows 100,000 to 120,000 clones, with around 70% occurring only once. The CDR3 totals 15 residues. The V gene end was trimmed by 2 bases and the J gene end by 4 bases; junction bases not matched to a gene: 7. Germline loops: CDR1 MNHNS, CDR2 SASEGT. The origin of this receptor is a man aged 30 to 39 in good health and CMV-seronegative. The V gene is TRBV6-1, the J gene TRBJ1-2; the match to TRBD1 covers 7 bases. Sequenced material: PBMCs. The CDR3 protein is CASSESRGVFYGYTF. CDR3 nucleotides: TGTGCCAGCAGTGAAAGCAGGGGGGTCTTCTATGGCTACACCTTC.